These T cell receptor beta chains were read from a single sample in a study of vaccination and CD4 T cells after COVID-19. TCRdb used MiXCR to reprocess the PCR reads, holding one entry per CDR3 protein. The sample has about 19,000 distinct CDR3 sequences, 60% seen once. The source was CD4+ T cells from blood, collected after SARS-CoV-2 vaccination. These receptors came from a human donor who had recovered from COVID-19. Each CDR3 is given with its conserved first and last residue. A D gene is named only where the DNA matches it firmly. Size is stated for part of the rows, as once, few or many counts, or as a class when the clone is expanded.

v_call: TRBV5-1
clone_size: NA
d_call: TRBD2
j_call: TRBJ2-7
cdr3_aa: CASSKLAGAYEQYF
cdr3_nt: TGCGCCAGCAGCAAACTAGCGGGAGCCTACGAGCAGTACTTC

v_call: TRBV27
clone_size: NA
d_call: TRBD2
j_call: TRBJ2-4
cdr3_aa: CASRDRLAGKNIQYF
cdr3_nt: TGTGCCAGCCGCGACCGGCTAGCGGGCAAAAACATTCAGTACTTC

v_call: TRBV19
clone_size: NA
d_call: TRBD2
j_call: TRBJ2-5
cdr3_aa: CASRGGYRETQYF
cdr3_nt: TGTGCCAGTAGGGGGGGGTACCGAGAGACCCAGTACTTC

v_call: TRBV20-1
clone_size: NA
d_call: NA
j_call: TRBJ2-3
cdr3_aa: CSAMWRVISTDTQYF
cdr3_nt: TGCAGTGCTATGTGGCGCGTAATCAGCACAGATACGCAGTATTTT

v_call: TRBV28
clone_size: NA
d_call: NA
j_call: TRBJ2-6
cdr3_aa: CASSLQGRGANVLTF
cdr3_nt: TGTGCCAGCAGTTTGCAGGGTCGTGGGGCCAACGTCCTGACTTTC

v_call: TRBV6-1
clone_size: NA
d_call: NA
j_call: TRBJ2-7
cdr3_aa: CATRRGGVAYEQYF
cdr3_nt: TGTGCCACCCGCCGTGGGGGAGTCGCCTACGAGCAGTACTTC

v_call: TRBV15
clone_size: NA
d_call: TRBD2
j_call: TRBJ2-7
cdr3_aa: CATSFSGSSYEQYF
cdr3_nt: TGTGCCACCAGCTTTAGCGGGTCCTCCTACGAGCAGTACTTC

v_call: TRBV7-3
clone_size: few
d_call: NA
j_call: TRBJ2-1
cdr3_aa: CASSLWSSNLYNEQFF
cdr3_nt: TGTGCCAGCAGCTTATGGTCGAGCAACCTCTACAATGAGCAGTTCTTC

v_call: TRBV19
clone_size: NA
d_call: NA
j_call: TRBJ1-2
cdr3_aa: CASNSQSGYGYTF
cdr3_nt: TGTGCCAGTAACTCTCAATCGGGCTATGGCTACACCTTC

v_call: TRBV20-1
clone_size: few
d_call: NA
j_call: TRBJ1-3
cdr3_aa: CSARGVIGLSGNTIYF
cdr3_nt: TGCAGTGCTAGAGGGGTTATAGGTCTCTCTGGAAACACCATATATTTT

v_call: TRBV5-1
clone_size: NA
d_call: NA
j_call: TRBJ1-1
cdr3_aa: CASRRIIGGVTEAFF
cdr3_nt: TGCGCCAGCAGGAGGATTATAGGGGGGGTGACTGAAGCTTTCTTT

v_call: TRBV7-2
clone_size: NA
d_call: TRBD2
j_call: TRBJ2-3
cdr3_aa: CASSTRSGRTDTQYF
cdr3_nt: TGTGCCAGCAGCACCAGGAGCGGGAGGACAGATACGCAGTATTTT

v_call: TRBV20-1
clone_size: NA
d_call: TRBD2
j_call: TRBJ2-7
cdr3_aa: CSASSGSSYEQYF
cdr3_nt: TGCAGTGCTTCTAGCGGGAGCTCCTACGAGCAGTACTTC

v_call: TRBV7-2
clone_size: NA
d_call: NA
j_call: TRBJ2-5
cdr3_aa: CASSLGGTKETQYF
cdr3_nt: TGTGCCAGCAGCTTAGGCGGGACAAAAGAGACCCAGTACTTC

v_call: TRBV6-5
clone_size: NA
d_call: NA
j_call: TRBJ1-6
cdr3_aa: CASSYSSDSGVLPLHF
cdr3_nt: TGTGCCAGCAGTTACTCGTCTGACTCGGGGGTATTACCCCTCCACTTT

v_call: TRBV11-2
clone_size: NA
d_call: TRBD2
j_call: TRBJ2-2
cdr3_aa: CASSFTSAAGELFF
cdr3_nt: TGTGCCAGCAGCTTTACTAGCGCGGCCGGGGAGCTGTTTTTT

v_call: TRBV7-9
clone_size: few
d_call: NA
j_call: TRBJ1-1
cdr3_aa: CASSMNTEAFF
cdr3_nt: TGTGCCAGCAGCATGAACACTGAAGCTTTCTTT